These 10 T cell receptor beta chains were all obtained from the same sample, sequenced in a study of OX40 agonist ivuxolimab in advanced cancers. Produced via immunoSEQ multiplex PCR; TCRdb's table is partial and in-frame only. Among 50,000 to 65,000 clones, about nine tenths were seen once, and the ten largest hold 20% to 25%. The input for sequencing was CD4+ or CD8+ T cells sorted from blood, taken in a trial of the OX40 agonist ivuxolimab. These receptors were taken from an adult with an advanced solid tumor such as melanoma, head and neck, liver or kidney cancer.

V usage is TRBV5-6 and J usage is TRBJ2-5, with a weak D call TRBD1 (7 bases). The CDR3 is 15 amino acids. The V and J ends lost 1 base and 5 bases respectively, with 15 bases between them. The V gene's germline CDR1 is SGHDT and CDR2 YYEEEE. The CDR3 spells CASSLTPGGWETQYF. The DNA for the CDR3 is TGTGCCAGCAGCTTGACGCCAGGGGGGTGGGAGACCCAGTACTTC.

The rearrangement uses TRBV4-1 and TRBJ2-1, with a tentative D call TRBD2 (6 bases). The CDR3 consists of 17 residues. CDR1 MGHRA and CDR2 YSYEKL come from the germline V gene. V gave up 1 base and J gave up 5 bases, with 18 bases separating them. CDR3 in DNA: TGCGCCAGCAGCCAAGGCCCCGGAACTAGCTTCGACAATGAGCAGTTCTTC. This gives the protein CASSQGPGTSFDNEQFF.

This chain joins TRBV10-3 and TRBJ2-2; a weak D match, TRBD1 (6 bases). Trimming cost V 3 bases and J 2 bases, with 10 bases left between them. This CDR3 comprises 15 residues. CDR1 is ENHRY and CDR2 is SYGVKD in the germline V gene. The CDR3 DNA follows: TGTGCCATCAGTGAACGGGACATAAACACCGGGGAGCTGTTTTTT. Translation: CAISERDINTGELFF.

The gene calls are TRBV28 and TRBJ2-3; 8 bases align to TRBD2. CDR3 length: 17 amino acids. Germline CDR1 and CDR2: MDHEN and SYDVKM. Unmatched junction bases numbered 15, after V lost 4 bases and J lost 6 bases. The CDR3 is CASSSSRTSHLPDTQYF. The CDR3, as DNA: TGTGCCAGCAGTTCATCTCGGACTAGCCACCTCCCGGATACGCAGTATTTT.

With regard to this clone: One end of the junction does not line up with germline, which may come from a read error. The rearrangement joins TRBV6-5 to TRBJ1-1; possible D gene TRBD1, 6 bases. The length of the CDR3 is 13 residues. Per germline, CDR1 MNHEY and CDR2 SVGAGI. CDR3: CATGKGPRTEAFF. The CDR3 DNA is TGCGCTACAGGGAAAGGTCCGAGGACTGAAGCTTTCTTT.

This clone has just one count. This sequence joins TRBV10-2 and TRBJ2-3; the match to TRBD2 covers 7 bases. The CDR3 length is 17 residues. Germline values: CDR1 WSHSY, CDR2 SAAADI. Germline trimming cut 3 bases from V and 6 bases from J; bases unmatched to any gene: 15. Here the CDR3 reads CASSDQRVSGGSDTQYF. CDR3 sequence (DNA): TGCGCCAGCAGTGATCAAAGGGTCTCTGGCGGGAGCGATACGCAGTATTTT.

The gene calls are TRBV7-9 and TRBJ2-3; no reliable D call. The CDR3 spans 16 residues. V was cut by 3 bases and J by 6 bases, with 19 bases left in between. Germline V gene sequence: CDR1 SEHNR, CDR2 FQNEAQ (reference sequence). The CDR3 region is CASSFLAQNDWDTQYF. The CDR3 region has the DNA TGTGCCAGCAGCTTTCTTGCGCAAAACGACTGGGATACGCAGTATTTT.

The chain combines TRBV27 with TRBJ2-1; unclear D gene. V was shortened by 5 bases and J by 8 bases, with 7 bases between the two germline ends. Germline CDR1 MNHEY, CDR2 SMNVEV (reference sequence). CDR3 size: 11 residues. DNA of the CDR3: TGTGCCAGCAGTCGGTACGATGAGCAGTTCTTC. This gives the protein CASSRYDEQFF.

The chain recombines TRBV6-5 with TRBJ2-3, with 9 nucleotides matching TRBD1. CDR1 is MNHEY and CDR2 is SVGAGI in the germline V gene. V dropped 4 bases and J dropped 7; count of bases not matched to a gene: 6. The CDR3 length is 14 residues. The CDR3 DNA reads TGTGCCAGCAGTTTAGGACAGGGGCTAAATACGCAGTATTTT. This translates into CASSLGQGLNTQYF.

The rearrangement links TRBV10-3 to TRBJ2-2, with D possibly matching TRBD2 (6 bases). V lost 11 bases and J 7 bases, leaving 17 bases between the germline ends. The CDR3 covers 13 residues. CDR1 and CDR2 from the germline V gene are ENHRY and SYGVKD. Written as DNA, the CDR3 is TGTGCCTTGGCCGCGGACTACGGCGGGGAGCTGTTTTTT. It is translated as CALAADYGGELFF.